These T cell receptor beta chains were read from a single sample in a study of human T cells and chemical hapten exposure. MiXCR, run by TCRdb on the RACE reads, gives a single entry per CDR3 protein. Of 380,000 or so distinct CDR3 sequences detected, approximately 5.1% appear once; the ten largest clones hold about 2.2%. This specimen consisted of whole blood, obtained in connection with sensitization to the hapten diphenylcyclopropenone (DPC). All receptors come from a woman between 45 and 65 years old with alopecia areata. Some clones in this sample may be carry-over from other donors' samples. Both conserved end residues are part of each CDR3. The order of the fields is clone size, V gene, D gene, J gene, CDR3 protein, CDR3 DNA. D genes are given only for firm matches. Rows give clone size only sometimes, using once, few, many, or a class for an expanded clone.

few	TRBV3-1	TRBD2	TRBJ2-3	CASSLRSGRPDTQYF	TGTGCCAGCAGTCTAAGAAGCGGGAGACCAGATACGCAGTATTTT
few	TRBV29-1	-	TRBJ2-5	CSVAPAQAQYF	TGCAGCGTTGCCCCTGCCCAGGCCCAGTACTTC
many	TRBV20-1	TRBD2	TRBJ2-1	CSARVAGYSYNEQFF	TGCAGTGCTAGAGTAGCGGGGTACTCCTACAATGAGCAGTTCTTC
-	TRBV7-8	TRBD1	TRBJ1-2	CASSLRGKGGEYGYTF	TGTGCCAGCAGCTTAAGGGGAAAAGGGGGCGAGTATGGCTACACCTTC
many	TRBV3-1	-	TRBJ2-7	CASSQVPAASYEQYF	TGTGCCAGCAGCCAAGTGCCAGCGGCCTCCTACGAGCAGTACTTC
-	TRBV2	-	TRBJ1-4	CAFRRGIGEKLFF	TGTGCCTTCCGGAGGGGGATTGGTGAAAAACTGTTTTTT
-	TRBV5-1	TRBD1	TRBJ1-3	CASSFGQGGSGHTIYF	TGCGCCAGCAGCTTCGGACAGGGCGGTTCCGGGCACACCATATATTTT
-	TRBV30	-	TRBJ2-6	CAWYSGSGANVLTF	TGTGCCTGGTATTCCGGGTCTGGGGCCAACGTCCTGACTTTC
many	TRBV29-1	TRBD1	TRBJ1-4	CSVGGGTGGNEKLFF	TGCAGCGTTGGAGGAGGAACAGGGGGTAATGAAAAACTGTTTTTT
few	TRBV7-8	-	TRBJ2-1	CASSNTGVGNEQFF	TGTGCCAGCAGCAATACGGGAGTCGGGAATGAGCAGTTCTTC
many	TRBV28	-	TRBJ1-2	CATTGGTYGYTF	TGTGCCACCACGGGCGGAACCTATGGCTACACCTTC
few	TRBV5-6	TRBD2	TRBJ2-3	CASSSPAGTSGGASTDTQYF	TGTGCCAGCAGCTCTCCTGCCGGGACTAGCGGGGGGGCGAGCACAGATACGCAGTATTTT
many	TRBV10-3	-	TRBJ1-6	CAISEAGRSDSPLHF	TGTGCCATCAGTGAGGCAGGGAGGAGTGATTCACCCCTCCACTTT
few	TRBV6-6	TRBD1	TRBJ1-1	CASSYAVPGQGKNTEAFF	TGTGCCAGCAGTTACGCGGTCCCGGGACAGGGGAAGAACACTGAAGCTTTCTTT
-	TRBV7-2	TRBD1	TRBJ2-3	CASSLYSRGSTDTQYF	TGTGCCAGCAGCTTATATTCCAGGGGGAGCACAGATACGCAGTATTTT
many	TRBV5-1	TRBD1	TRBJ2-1	CASSYGQERNEQFF	TGCGCCAGCAGCTACGGACAGGAGCGCAATGAGCAGTTCTTC
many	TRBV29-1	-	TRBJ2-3	CSGDAASTDTQYF	TGCAGCGGAGACGCGGCTAGCACAGATACGCAGTATTTT
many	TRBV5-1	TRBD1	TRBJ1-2	CASSLGGQGGNYGYTF	TGCGCCAGCAGCTTGGGAGGACAGGGAGGCAACTATGGCTACACCTTC
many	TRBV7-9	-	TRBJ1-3	CASSADGPTIYF	TGTGCCAGCAGCGCCGACGGTCCCACCATATATTTT
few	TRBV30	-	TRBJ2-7	CAWTAGVAYEQYF	TGTGCCTGGACCGCGGGTGTCGCCTACGAGCAGTACTTC
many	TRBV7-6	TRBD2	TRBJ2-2	CASSLARLAGETGELFF	TGTGCCAGCAGCTTAGCGCGACTAGCGGGAGAAACCGGGGAGCTGTTTTTT
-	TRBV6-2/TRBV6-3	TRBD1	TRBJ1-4	CASSYLGQGAREKLFF	TGTGCCAGCAGTTACTTGGGACAGGGGGCCCGAGAAAAACTGTTTTTT
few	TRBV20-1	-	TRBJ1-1	CSVPVRGSSEAFF	TGCAGTGTCCCGGTGAGGGGTTCAAGCGAAGCTTTCTTT
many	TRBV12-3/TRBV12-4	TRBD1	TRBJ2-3	CASSAGTGALGTDTQYF	TGTGCCAGCAGTGCGGGGACAGGCGCCCTCGGCACAGATACGCAGTATTTT
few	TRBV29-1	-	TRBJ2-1	CSVEGFEGSYNEQFF	TGCAGCGTTGAAGGGTTTGAGGGGTCCTACAATGAGCAGTTCTTC
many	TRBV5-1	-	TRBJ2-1	CASSPGEAEQFF	TGCGCCAGCAGCCCCGGTGAGGCTGAGCAGTTCTTC
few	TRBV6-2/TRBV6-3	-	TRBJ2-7	CASSYSGREQYF	TGTGCCAGCAGTTACTCAGGGCGGGAGCAGTACTTC
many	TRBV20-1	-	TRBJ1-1	CSARDVGPNTEAFF	TGCAGTGCTAGAGATGTGGGTCCAAACACTGAAGCTTTCTTT
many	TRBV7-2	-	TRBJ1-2	CASSKDYGYTF	TGTGCCAGCAGCAAGGACTATGGCTACACCTTC
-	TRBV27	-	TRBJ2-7	CASSFRAGYPYEQYF	TGTGCCAGCAGTTTCCGGGCAGGGTACCCCTACGAGCAGTACTTC
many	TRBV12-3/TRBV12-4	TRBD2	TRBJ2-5	CASSRSGSPETQYF	TGTGCCAGCAGCCGTAGCGGGAGCCCAGAGACCCAGTACTTC
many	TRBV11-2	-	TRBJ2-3	CASSPGLFTDTQYF	TGTGCCAGCAGCCCGGGACTCTTCACAGATACGCAGTATTTT
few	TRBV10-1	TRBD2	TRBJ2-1	CASSHLAGDEQFF	TGCGCCAGCAGTCACCTAGCGGGAGATGAGCAGTTCTTC
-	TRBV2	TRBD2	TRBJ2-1	CASSEGGGRAHNEQFF	TGTGCCAGCAGTGAAGGAGGCGGGAGGGCCCACAATGAGCAGTTCTTC
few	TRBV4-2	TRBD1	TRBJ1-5	CASSQVAGGINQPQHF	TGTGCCAGCAGCCAAGTGGCAGGGGGGATAAATCAGCCCCAGCATTTT
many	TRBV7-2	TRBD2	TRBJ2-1	CASSRSLLAGANGEQFF	TGTGCCAGCAGCCGAAGTCTTCTAGCGGGGGCCAACGGTGAGCAGTTCTTC
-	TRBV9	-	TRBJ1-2	CASSPPWGGIYGYTF	TGTGCCAGCAGCCCCCCTTGGGGGGGGATCTATGGCTACACCTTC
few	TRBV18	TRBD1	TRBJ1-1	CASSQGVGNTEAFF	TGTGCCAGCTCTCAGGGGGTGGGGAACACTGAAGCTTTCTTT
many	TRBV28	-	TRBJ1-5	CASSRRDVKPQHF	TGTGCCAGCTCCCGCAGGGACGTGAAGCCCCAGCATTTT
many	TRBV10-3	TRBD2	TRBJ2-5	CAMEAGTQETQYF	TGTGCCATGGAAGCGGGGACCCAAGAGACCCAGTACTTC
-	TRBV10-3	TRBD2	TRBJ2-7	CAISEAGLAYEQYF	TGTGCCATCAGTGAGGCGGGACTAGCTTACGAGCAGTACTTC
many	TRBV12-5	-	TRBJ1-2	CASGLTNNYGYTF	TGTGCTAGTGGTTTGACGAATAACTATGGCTACACCTTC
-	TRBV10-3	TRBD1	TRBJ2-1	CAIRPGTGEGEQFF	TGTGCCATCAGACCCGGGACAGGGGAGGGTGAGCAGTTCTTC
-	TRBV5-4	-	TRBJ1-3	CASSRAGFSGNTIYF	TGTGCCAGCAGCCGGGCGGGGTTTTCAGGAAACACCATATATTTT
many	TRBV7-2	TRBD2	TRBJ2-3	CASSLVTSGTDTQYF	TGTGCCAGCAGCTTAGTGACTAGCGGCACAGATACGCAGTATTTT
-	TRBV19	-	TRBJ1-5	CASKQTDGPNQPQHF	TGTGCCAGTAAACAAACGGACGGACCCAATCAGCCCCAGCATTTT
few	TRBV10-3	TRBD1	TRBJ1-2	CATGEGARGYTF	TGTGCCACTGGCGAGGGGGCGCGCGGCTACACCTTC
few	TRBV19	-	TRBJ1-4	CASRITVQNEKLFF	TGTGCCAGTAGGATTACCGTACAGAATGAAAAACTGTTTTTT
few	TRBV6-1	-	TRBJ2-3	CASRQNPDTQYF	TGTGCCAGCAGGCAGAATCCAGATACGCAGTATTTT
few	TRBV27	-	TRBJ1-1	CASSLDGSYTEAFF	TGTGCCAGCAGTCTCGACGGATCCTACACTGAAGCTTTCTTT
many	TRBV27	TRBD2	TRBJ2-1	CASSQFSGSSYNEQFF	TGTGCCAGCAGTCAATTCAGCGGGAGCTCCTACAATGAGCAGTTCTTC
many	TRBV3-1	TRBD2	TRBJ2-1	CASSQERLAVLNEQFF	TGTGCCAGCAGCCAAGAGCGACTAGCGGTCCTCAATGAGCAGTTCTTC
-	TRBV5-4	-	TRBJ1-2	CASSTPTANYGYTF	TGTGCCAGCAGCACCCCGACAGCTAACTATGGCTACACCTTC
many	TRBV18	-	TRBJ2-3	CASSPPRGSAGDTQYF	TGTGCCAGCTCACCCCCCCGGGGGAGCGCCGGAGATACGCAGTATTTT
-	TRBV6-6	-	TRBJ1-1	CASNRGRRAAPNTEAFF	TGTGCCAGCAACCGAGGGCGGAGGGCCGCGCCGAACACTGAAGCTTTCTTT
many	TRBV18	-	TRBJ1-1	CASSPGVAGIRTEAFF	TGTGCCAGCTCACCAGGCGTCGCGGGAATCCGCACTGAAGCTTTCTTT
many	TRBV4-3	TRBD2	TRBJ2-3	CASSPYSAGETDTQYF	TGCGCCAGCAGCCCCTATAGCGCGGGAGAGACAGATACGCAGTATTTT
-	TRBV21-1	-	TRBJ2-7	CASSKDQDHEQYF	TGTGCCAGCAGCAAAGATCAGGACCACGAGCAGTACTTC